Following are 27 T cell receptor beta chains from one sample sequenced in a study of T-cell reconstitution after alpha-beta-depleted transplantation in children. The authors prepared the TCRbeta library with unique molecular identifiers. A single record per CDR3 protein comes from TCRdb applying MiXCR to the PCR reads. The sample has under 450,000 distinct CDR3 sequences; 10% to 15% are singletons. Sequenced here: PBMCs, sampled from the stem cell graft. These receptors originate from a human donor who donated a stem cell graft to a child with Fanconi anemia.

This clonotype turned up a few times. V and J are TRBV7-2 and TRBJ2-7, with TRBD1 matching 9 bases. The CDR3 extends over 16 amino acids. CDR1 is SGHTA and CDR2 is FQGNSA in the germline V gene. V gave up 5 bases and J gave up 0 bases; unmatched junction bases: 8. CDR3 coding DNA: TGTGCCAGCAGCCCCCCAGGACAGGGGAGCTCCTACGAGCAGTACTTC. It translates to CASSPPGQGSSYEQYF.

This clonotype was counted between two and nine times. The chain carries TRBV24-1 and TRBJ2-3; a weak D match, TRBD2 (6 bases). V was trimmed by 1 base and J by 3 bases, leaving 13 bases between them. Germline CDR1 and CDR2: KGHDR and SFDVKD. This CDR3 contains 16 residues. The CDR3 DNA is TGTGCCACCAGTGATTTCGGAGGGGACCCTACAGATACGCAGTATTTT. Translating gives CATSDFGGDPTDTQYF.

This chain connects TRBV12-3 or TRBV12-4 to TRBJ1-3, with a tentative D call TRBD1 (5 bases). This CDR3 is 15 amino acids long. The V gene lost 2 bases and the J gene lost 2 bases, with 10 bases spanning the gap. The CDR3 nucleotides read TGTGCCAGCAGTTTATCCAGGGACGCTGGAAACACCATATATTTT. Amino acids: CASSLSRDAGNTIYF.

V gene TRBV11-2 combines with J gene TRBJ2-1; 16 nucleotides agree with TRBD2. Germline V lookup: CDR1 SGHAT, CDR2 FQNNGV. The CDR3 loop spans 19 amino acids. J lost 2 bases, V lost 8 bases, and 12 bases had no gene match. The DNA of the CDR3 is TGTGCCAGCCGCCCCCCGGGACTAGCGGGGGGGGTAACCTACAATGAGCAGTTCTTC. Amino acid sequence: CASRPPGLAGGVTYNEQFF.

This clonotype was observed many times. This sequence joins TRBV7-2 and TRBJ2-3; 12 positions agree with TRBD2. The CDR3 extends over 16 amino acids. Per the germline V gene, CDR1 is SGHTA and CDR2 is FQGNSA. V lost 5 bases and J lost 6; bases outside the gene matches: 9. CDR3 region: CASSLGLAGLGDTQYF. The CDR3 DNA is TGTGCCAGCAGCCTAGGACTAGCGGGGTTGGGGGATACGCAGTATTTT.

This clonotype was observed many times. The V call is TRBV28, the J call TRBJ1-1; 7 nucleotides align to TRBD1. J was trimmed by 5 bases and V by 6 bases; bases with no gene match: 21. CDR1 is MDHEN, CDR2 SYDVKM, per germline. The CDR3 contains 18 residues. CDR3 sequence: CASSVTRGGSLRRTEAFF. In nucleotides, the CDR3 is TGTGCCAGCAGCGTCACCAGGGGGGGCAGCTTGCGTCGGACTGAAGCTTTCTTT. The entire variable domain, with the rest obtained from reference TRBV28 and TRBJ1-1, is as follows: DVKVTQSSRYLVKRTGEKVFLECVQDMDHENMFWYRQDPGLGLRLIYFSYDVKMKEKGDIPEGYSVSREKKERFSLILESASTNQTSMYLCASSVTRGGSLRRTEAFFGQGTRLTVV.

This clonotype was observed a few times. The chain recombines TRBV5-1 with TRBJ1-4, with TRBD1 matching over 7 bases. This CDR3 is built from 14 residues. Germline CDR1 and CDR2: SGHRS and YFSETQ. Unmatched junction bases numbered 7, after V lost 3 bases and J lost 8 bases. DNA for the CDR3: TGCGCCAGCAGCTCAGGGGGGGGAGGAGAAAAACTGTTTTTT. Its protein product is CASSSGGGGEKLFF.

The chain uses TRBV30 and TRBJ2-3; D is perhaps TRBD1 (6 bases). The germline V gene encodes CDR1 GTSNPN and CDR2 SVGIG (reference sequence). The V end lost 4 bases, the J end lost 4 bases, and 6 bases lay between the germline ends. The CDR3 has 11 amino acids. CDR3: CAWTGADTQYF. CDR3 DNA sequence: TGTGCCTGGACAGGGGCAGATACGCAGTATTTT.

The chain joins TRBV12-3 or TRBV12-4 to TRBJ2-3; D gene ambiguous. This CDR3 spans 11 amino acids. The V and J ends lost 8 bases and 2 bases respectively, with 5 bases between them. CDR3 coding DNA: TGTGCCAGCCACCACACAGATACGCAGTATTTT. This gives the protein CASHHTDTQYF.

This chain joins TRBV10-3 and TRBJ2-3; D gene uncertain. The CDR3 has 13 residues. The germline CDR1 and CDR2 sequences are ENHRY and SYGVKD. Trimming shortened V by 4 bases and J by 4 bases, and 9 bases separated the two germline ends. This chain's CDR3 is CAISVYESDTQYF. CDR3 DNA sequence: TGTGCCATCAGTGTGTATGAGTCAGATACGCAGTATTTT.

This clonotype has only a few counts. This rearrangement joins TRBV28 to TRBJ1-6; TRBD1 agrees at 8 bases. Germline V gene sequence: CDR1 MDHEN, CDR2 SYDVKM. The CDR3 sequence is 15 residues long. Losses at the gene ends were 5 bases for V and 7 bases for J; bases not matched to a gene: 7. DNA for the CDR3: TGTGCCAGCAGTCCGGGGACAGGATGGAATTCACCCCTCCACTTT. Amino acids: CASSPGTGWNSPLHF.

The V call is TRBV20-1, the J call TRBJ2-3, with TRBD2 identical over 10 bases. Trimming removed 6 bases from V and 3 bases from J; junction bases left unmatched: 9. The CDR3 sequence is 15 residues long. Germline V gene sequence: CDR1 DFQATT, CDR2 SNEGSKA (reference sequence). This chain's CDR3 is CSATHPTSGTDTQYF. CDR3 coding DNA: TGCAGTGCCACCCATCCGACTAGCGGGACAGATACGCAGTATTTT.

As DNA, the CDR3 is TGTGCCAGCCTCCCTGGCCCCTCTAGCACAGATACGCAGTATTTT. Protein sequence: CASLPGPSSTDTQYF. The chain joins TRBV5-6 to TRBJ2-3; the D is unclear. The length of the CDR3 is 15 residues. In germline, CDR1 is SGHDT, CDR2 YYEEEE. Trimming left V 7 bases short and J 0 bases short, with 15 bases between.

This clonotype was observed a handful of times. The V call is TRBV7-9, the J call TRBJ2-1; TRBD1 matches 9 bases. V was pared by 5 bases and J by 8 bases, with 10 bases of the junction left unmatched. This CDR3 spans 15 amino acids. In germline, CDR1 is SEHNR, CDR2 FQNEAQ (reference sequence). For the CDR3, the DNA is TGTGCCAGCAGCCCACTCCCGGGACAGGGTTATGAGCAGTTCTTC. It translates to CASSPLPGQGYEQFF.

This clonotype was found many times. The chain links TRBV6-5 to TRBJ1-6, with TRBD1 identical over 7 bases. The germline CDR1 and CDR2 sequences are MNHEY and SVGAGI. With V trimmed by 2 bases and J by 0 bases, 4 bases remained unmatched. This CDR3 contains 17 residues. The CDR3: CASSYRDSVSYNSPLHF. Written as DNA, the CDR3 is TGTGCCAGCAGTTACCGGGACAGCGTCTCCTATAATTCACCCCTCCACTTT.

The chain recombines TRBV7-3 with TRBJ2-1; 8 nucleotides agree with TRBD2. The CDR3 spans 15 residues. CDR1 and CDR2 (germline): SGHTA, FQGTGA. V lost 3 bases and J lost 4; bases outside the gene matches: 5. The CDR3 nucleotides read TGTGCCAGCAGCTTGACGGGGGGGCGTTACAATGAGCAGTTCTTC. It is translated as CASSLTGGRYNEQFF.

This clonotype was seen only a few times. The genes are TRBV7-8 and TRBJ1-5; D unresolved. Trimming left V 5 bases short and J 4 bases short, with 9 bases between. Germline V gene data show CDR1 as SGHVS and CDR2 as FQNEAQ. CDR3 length: 13 amino acids. The CDR3 nucleotides read TGTGCCAGCAGCCCAGTTAAGAATCAGCCCCAGCATTTT. Encoded protein: CASSPVKNQPQHF. The entire variable domain, with the rest obtained from reference TRBV7-8 and TRBJ1-5, is as follows: GAGVSQSPRYKVAKRGQDVALRCDPISGHVSLFWYQQALGQGPEFLTYFQNEAQLDKSGLPSDRFFAERPEGSVSTLKIQRTQQEDSAVYLCASSPVKNQPQHFGDGTRLSIL.

The chain joins TRBV5-6 to TRBJ2-3; 9 positions match TRBD1. CDR3 size: 16 residues. CDR1 is SGHDT, CDR2 YYEEEE, per germline. V was clipped by 4 bases and J by 1 base; unmatched bases: 7. The CDR3 protein is CASSGATGGGTDTQYF. The CDR3 DNA is TGTGCCAGCAGCGGCGCAACAGGGGGCGGCACAGATACGCAGTATTTT.

The gene calls are TRBV5-1 and TRBJ1-5; 7 bases fit TRBD1. CDR1 and CDR2 (germline): SGHRS, YFSETQ. This CDR3 has 14 amino acids. V lost 4 bases, J lost 4 bases, and 5 bases stayed unmatched. CDR3 in DNA: TGCGCCAGCAGCCCGGGGACAGCTAATCAGCCCCAGCATTTT. This codes for CASSPGTANQPQHF.

The CDR3 is CSARDPSGSYNEQFF. As DNA, the CDR3 is TGCAGTGCTAGAGACCCATCAGGCTCCTACAATGAGCAGTTCTTC. The chain is built from TRBV20-1 and TRBJ2-1; D is unclear. V was pared by 0 bases and J by 0 bases, with 9 bases between. There are 15 residues in the CDR3. The V gene's germline CDR1 is DFQATT and CDR2 SNEGSKA (reference sequence).

This clonotype has a handful of counts. The chain has TRBV5-1 and TRBJ2-3; D might be TRBD1 (6 bases). Germline loops: CDR1 SGHRS, CDR2 YFSETQ. The CDR3 consists of 14 residues. The germline V and J ends were trimmed by 2 bases and 4 bases, with 11 bases remaining between them. The CDR3 nucleotides read TGCGCCAGCAGCTTAGCTTACAGGGCAGATACGCAGTATTTT. Residues: CASSLAYRADTQYF. Together with reference TRBV5-1 and TRBJ2-3, the CDR3 gives the full variable domain: KAGVTQTPRYLIKTRGQQVTLSCSPISGHRSVSWYQQTPGQGLQFLFEYFSETQRNKGNFPGRFSGRQFSNSRSEMNVSTLELGDSALYLCASSLAYRADTQYFGPGTRLTVL.

This rearrangement joins TRBV3-1 to TRBJ2-7; D is unclear. Germline lookup yields CDR1 LGHDT and CDR2 YNNKEL (reference sequence). This CDR3 is built from 14 residues. V lost 4 bases to trimming and J lost 4 bases, with 14 bases between them. For the CDR3, the DNA is TGTGCCAGCAGCCCCCTCCGGGCACCGTACGAGCAGTACTTC. Protein: CASSPLRAPYEQYF.

The genes are TRBV2 and TRBJ1-4; D uncertain. The length of the CDR3 is 13 residues. Germline assignment: CDR1 SNHLY and CDR2 FYNNEI. The germline V and J ends were trimmed by 10 bases and 7 bases, with 16 bases remaining between them. The CDR3 DNA reads as TGTGCCACCCATAAGCTATACGGTGAAAAACTGTTTTTT. It codes for CATHKLYGEKLFF.

There are many counts of this clonotype. The chain employs TRBV5-1 and TRBJ2-2; D call uncertain. The CDR3 extends over 13 amino acids. The V end was cut by 2 bases, the J end by 5 bases, with 7 bases between. CDR1 is SGHRS and CDR2 is YFSETQ in the germline V gene. This CDR3 is CASSFRGTGELFF. The CDR3 DNA reads TGCGCCAGCAGCTTCCGAGGTACCGGGGAGCTGTTTTTT.

The V gene is TRBV20-1, the J gene TRBJ1-1; 9 positions agree with TRBD1. Germline V gene lookup returns CDR1 DFQATT and CDR2 SNEGSKA (reference sequence). The CDR3 covers 15 residues. V shed 5 bases, J shed 0 bases, and the junction held 7 bases outside the gene matches. The CDR3 bases are TGCAGTGCTCCGGGACAGGGTCCAATGAACACTGAAGCTTTCTTT. Translating gives CSAPGQGPMNTEAFF.

This clonotype was seen ten or more times. The CDR3 DNA sequence: TGTGCCAGTGCCCCGGGCAGGGTAGGAAATCAGCCCCAGCATTTT. Its protein is CASAPGRVGNQPQHF. The chain uses TRBV6-5 and TRBJ1-5, with D possibly being TRBD1 (5 bases). The length of the CDR3 is 15 residues. The germline V gene has CDR1 MNHEY and CDR2 SVGAGI. Trimming left V 9 bases short and J 4 bases short, with 19 bases between.

This clonotype was counted between two and nine times. The DNA of the CDR3 is TGTGCCAGCAGCCGAACCCCCGGTAACACCGGGGAGCTGTTTTTT. Translation: CASSRTPGNTGELFF. The V and J genes are TRBV14 and TRBJ2-2, with unresolved D. CDR1 is SGHDN, CDR2 FVKESK, per germline. The ends were cut back, 4 bases at V and 2 bases at J, with 11 bases in the middle. CDR3 length: 15 residues.